The TCR beta chain described here comes from a study of OX40 agonist ivuxolimab in advanced cancers. Study-level background: Mean age approximately 59 years, range 23 to 79; about 85% male. The eligibility criteria allowed prior anti-PD-1, anti-PD-L1 or anti-CTLA-4 therapy, and 30% to 40% had some. The study's findings and limits: In CD8+ T cells, expanded clones were on average more numerous than in CD4+.

About this clone itself: The antigen remains unidentified.

Produced via immunoSEQ multiplex PCR; TCRdb's table is partial and in-frame only. The data hold around 41,000 clones, with approximately 91% observed a single time. Sequenced here: CD4+ or CD8+ T cells sorted from blood, sampled in a trial of the OX40 agonist ivuxolimab. The source is an adult with an advanced solid tumor such as melanoma, head and neck, liver or kidney cancer.

The CDR3: CASSQGEQMVTEAFF. CDR3 coding DNA: TGCGCCAGCAGCCAAGGGGAACAGATGGTAACTGAAGCTTTCTTT. The V call is TRBV4-1, the J call TRBJ1-1; D is unresolved. The CDR3 consists of 15 residues. Per the germline V gene, CDR1 is MGHRA and CDR2 is YSYEKL. The V gene lost 1 base and the J gene lost 5 bases, with 14 bases spanning the gap.